The 8 T cell receptor beta chains below were found in one sample sequenced in a study of T cell changes during pregnancy in multiple sclerosis. Here immunoSEQ multiplex PCR was the method, and the copy in TCRdb shows in-frame clones only, minus some. The table lists about 31,000 clones, roughly 89% of them singletons. Specimen: CD8+ T cells from peripheral blood mononuclear cells, collected in the first trimester of pregnancy. The source is a female donor with multiple sclerosis, enrolled in a pregnancy study.

CDR3 DNA: TGTGCCAGCACCCCGCGGGGGGTCCAAGAGACCCAGTACTTC. Translation: CASTPRGVQETQYF. V is TRBV7-9 and J is TRBJ2-5, with TRBD2 matching over 8 bases. Germline CDR1 is SEHNR and CDR2 is FQNEAQ (reference sequence). With 7 bases clipped from V and 1 base from J, the junction kept 5 bases outside the gene matches. The CDR3 sequence is 14 residues long.

The V gene is TRBV7-2, the J gene TRBJ2-1, with D unresolved. Trimming removed 1 base at V and 5 bases at J, with 6 bases between. The germline V gene has CDR1 SGHTA and CDR2 FQGNSA. The length of the CDR3 is 13 residues. CDR3 amino acids: CASSLGPDNEQFF. The DNA of the CDR3 is TGTGCCAGCAGCTTAGGTCCCGACAATGAGCAGTTCTTC.

The V gene is TRBV19, the J gene TRBJ2-1; D possibly corresponds to TRBD2 (5 bases). The V and J ends lost 5 bases and 0 bases respectively, with 20 bases between them. Germline V CDR1 and CDR2: LNHDA, SQIVND (reference sequence). The length of the CDR3 is 18 residues. This chain's CDR3 is CASSFPGESGSSYNEQFF. The CDR3 DNA is TGTGCCAGTAGTTTTCCAGGAGAGAGCGGATCCTCCTACAATGAGCAGTTCTTC.

The rearrangement links TRBV28 to TRBJ2-1, with 9 bases lining up with TRBD2. The CDR3 consists of 16 residues. CDR1 and CDR2 (germline): MDHEN, SYDVKM. Trimming removed 3 bases from V and 6 bases from J; junction bases left unmatched: 9. Here the CDR3 DNA reads TGTGCCAGCAGTTTTCCCAGCGGGGGGTATGGCAATGAGCAGTTCTTC. This translates into CASSFPSGGYGNEQFF.

In this sample, this clone turned up many times. The rearrangement links TRBV6-1 to TRBJ2-3; TRBD2 aligns across 9 bases. The germline V gene has CDR1 MNHNS and CDR2 SASEGT. V lost 7 bases to trimming and J lost 2 bases; unmatched junction nucleotides: 7. This CDR3 spans 15 amino acids. The CDR3 bases are TGTGCCAGCATCATGCTAGCGGGAAACACAGATACGCAGTATTTT. This gives the protein CASIMLAGNTDTQYF.

This clone appeared a single time. This chain uses TRBV7-2 with TRBJ1-6; D is perhaps TRBD1 (6 bases). Trimming removed 5 bases from V and 0 bases from J, with 11 bases in between. CDR3 size: 16 residues. Germline V gives CDR1 SGHTA, CDR2 FQGNSA. This CDR3 reads CASSVTGSSYNSPLHF. The CDR3 region has the DNA TGTGCCAGCAGCGTCACAGGGAGCTCCTATAATTCACCCCTCCACTTT.

The chain couples TRBV5-6 to TRBJ2-1; the match to TRBD2 covers 7 bases. The CDR3 is made up of 12 amino acids. Looked up from germline, CDR1 is SGHDT and CDR2 is YYEEEE. Trimming took 2 bases from V and 9 from J; bases not matched to a gene: 2. The CDR3 here is CASSFGGGEQFF. DNA of the CDR3: TGTGCCAGCAGCTTTGGGGGGGGTGAGCAGTTCTTC. Together with reference TRBV5-6 and TRBJ2-1, the CDR3 gives the full variable domain: DAGVTQSPTHLIKTRGQQVTLRCSPKSGHDTVSWYQQALGQGPQFIFQYYEEEERQRGNFPDRFSGHQFPNYSSELNVNALLLGDSALYLCASSFGGGEQFFGPGTRLTVL.

The J gene is TRBJ2-1, the V gene TRBV10-2; 7 nucleotides align to TRBD2. CDR1 WSHSY and CDR2 SAAADI come from the germline V gene. The CDR3 consists of 13 residues. V gave up 0 bases and J gave up 14 bases; unmatched junction bases: 7. The CDR3 here is CASSESESGKEFF. CDR3 DNA sequence: TGCGCCAGCAGTGAGTCGGAGAGCGGGAAGGAGTTCTTC.